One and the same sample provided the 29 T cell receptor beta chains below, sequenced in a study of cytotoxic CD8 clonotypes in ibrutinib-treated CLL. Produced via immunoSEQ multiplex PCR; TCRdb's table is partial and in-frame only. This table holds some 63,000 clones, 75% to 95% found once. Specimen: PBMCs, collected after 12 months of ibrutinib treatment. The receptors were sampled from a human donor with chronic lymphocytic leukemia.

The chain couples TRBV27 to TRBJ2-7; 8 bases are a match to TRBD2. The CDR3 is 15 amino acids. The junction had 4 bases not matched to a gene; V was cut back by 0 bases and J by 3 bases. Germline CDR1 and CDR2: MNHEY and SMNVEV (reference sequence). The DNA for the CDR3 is TGTGCCAGCAGTTTATCGACCAGCGGGAGCTACGAGCAGTACTTC. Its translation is CASSLSTSGSYEQYF.

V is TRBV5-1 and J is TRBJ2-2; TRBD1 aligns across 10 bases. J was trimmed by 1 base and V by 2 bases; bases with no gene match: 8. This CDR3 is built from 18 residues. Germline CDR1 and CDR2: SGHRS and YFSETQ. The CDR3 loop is CASSLDRQGALNTGELFF. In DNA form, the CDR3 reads TGCGCCAGCAGCTTAGATCGACAGGGGGCCCTGAACACCGGGGAGCTGTTTTTT.

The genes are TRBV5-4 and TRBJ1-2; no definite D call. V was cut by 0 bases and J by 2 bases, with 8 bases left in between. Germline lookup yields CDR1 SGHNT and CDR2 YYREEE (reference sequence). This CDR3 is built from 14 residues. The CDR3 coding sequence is TGTGCCAGCAGCTTGGACTGGGAGAACTATGGCTACACCTTC. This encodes CASSLDWENYGYTF.

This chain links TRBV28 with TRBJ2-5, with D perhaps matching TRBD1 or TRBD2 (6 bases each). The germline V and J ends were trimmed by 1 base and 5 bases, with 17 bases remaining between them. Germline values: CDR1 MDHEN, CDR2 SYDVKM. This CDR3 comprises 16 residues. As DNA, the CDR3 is TGTGCCAGCAGTTTATCCGGGAGTCGGGGGCTGGAGACCCAGTACTTC. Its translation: CASSLSGSRGLETQYF.

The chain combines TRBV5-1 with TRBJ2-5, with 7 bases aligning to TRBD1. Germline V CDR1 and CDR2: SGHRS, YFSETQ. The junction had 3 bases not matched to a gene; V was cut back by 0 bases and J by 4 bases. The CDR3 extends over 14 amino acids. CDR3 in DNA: TGCGCCAGCAGCTTGGCTGACAGGGCAGAGACCCAGTACTTC. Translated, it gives CASSLADRAETQYF. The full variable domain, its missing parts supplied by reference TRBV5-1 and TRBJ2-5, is KAGVTQTPRYLIKTRGQQVTLSCSPISGHRSVSWYQQTPGQGLQFLFEYFSETQRNKGNFPGRFSGRQFSNSRSEMNVSTLELGDSALYLCASSLADRAETQYFGPGTRLLVL.

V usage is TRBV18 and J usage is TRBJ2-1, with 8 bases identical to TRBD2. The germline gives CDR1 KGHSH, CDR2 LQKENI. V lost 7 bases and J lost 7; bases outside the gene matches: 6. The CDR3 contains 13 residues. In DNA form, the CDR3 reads TGTGCCAGCTTGCAAGCGGGAGTGAATGAGCAGTTCTTC. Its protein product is CASLQAGVNEQFF. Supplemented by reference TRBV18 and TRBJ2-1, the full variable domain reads NAGVMQNPRHLVRRRGQEARLRCSPMKGHSHVYWYRQLPEEGLKFMVYLQKENIIDESGMPKERFSAEFPKEGPSILRIQQVVRGDSAAYFCASLQAGVNEQFFGPGTRLTVL.

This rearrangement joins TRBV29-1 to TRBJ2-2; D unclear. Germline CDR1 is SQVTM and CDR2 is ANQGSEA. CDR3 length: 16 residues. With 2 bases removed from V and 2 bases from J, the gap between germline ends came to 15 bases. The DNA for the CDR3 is TGCAGCGTTGAAACAGTTAGCCGCGACAACACCGGGGAGCTGTTTTTT. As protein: CSVETVSRDNTGELFF.

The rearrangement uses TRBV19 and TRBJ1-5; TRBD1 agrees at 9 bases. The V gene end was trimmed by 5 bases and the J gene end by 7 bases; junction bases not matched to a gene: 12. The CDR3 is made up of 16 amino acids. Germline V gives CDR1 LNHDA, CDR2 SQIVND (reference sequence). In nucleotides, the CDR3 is TGTGCCAGTAGTTCGCGGACAGGGGCTATGTCGCAGCCCCAGCATTTT. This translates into CASSSRTGAMSQPQHF.

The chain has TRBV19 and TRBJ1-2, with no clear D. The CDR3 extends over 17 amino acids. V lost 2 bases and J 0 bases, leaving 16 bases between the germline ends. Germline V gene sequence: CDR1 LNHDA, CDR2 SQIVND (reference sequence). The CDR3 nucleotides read TGTGCCAGTAGTATAATGTCCCCGGGCGCTACTAACTATGGCTACACCTTC. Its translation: CASSIMSPGATNYGYTF.

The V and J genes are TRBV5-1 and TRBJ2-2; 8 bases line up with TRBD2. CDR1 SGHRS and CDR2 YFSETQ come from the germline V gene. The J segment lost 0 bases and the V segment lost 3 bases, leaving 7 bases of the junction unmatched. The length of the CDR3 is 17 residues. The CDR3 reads CASSSHRGGANTGELFF. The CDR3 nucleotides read TGCGCCAGCAGCTCCCACCGGGGGGGCGCGAACACCGGGGAGCTGTTTTTT.

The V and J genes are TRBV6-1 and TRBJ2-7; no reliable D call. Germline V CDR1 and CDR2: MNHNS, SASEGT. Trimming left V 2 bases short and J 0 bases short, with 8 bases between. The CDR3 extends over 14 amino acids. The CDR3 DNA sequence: TGTGCCAGCAGTGAAAGGTGGGTCTCCTACGAGCAGTACTTC. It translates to CASSERWVSYEQYF.

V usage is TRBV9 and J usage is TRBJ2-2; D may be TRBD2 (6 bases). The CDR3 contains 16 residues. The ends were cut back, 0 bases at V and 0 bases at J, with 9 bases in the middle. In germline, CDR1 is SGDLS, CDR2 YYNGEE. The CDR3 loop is CASSVELATNTGELFF. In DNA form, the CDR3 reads TGTGCCAGCAGCGTAGAACTAGCAACGAACACCGGGGAGCTGTTTTTT.

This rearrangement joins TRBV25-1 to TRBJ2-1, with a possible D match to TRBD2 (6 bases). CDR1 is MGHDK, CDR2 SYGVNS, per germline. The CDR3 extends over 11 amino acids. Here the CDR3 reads CASGSYNEQFF. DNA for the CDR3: TGTGCAAGCGGGTCCTACAATGAGCAGTTCTTC. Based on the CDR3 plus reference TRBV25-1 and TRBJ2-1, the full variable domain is EADIYQTPRYLVIGTGKKITLECSQTMGHDKMYWYQQDPGMELHLIHYSYGVNSTEKGDLSSESTVSRIRTEHFPLTLESARPSHTSQYLCASGSYNEQFFGPGTRLTVL.

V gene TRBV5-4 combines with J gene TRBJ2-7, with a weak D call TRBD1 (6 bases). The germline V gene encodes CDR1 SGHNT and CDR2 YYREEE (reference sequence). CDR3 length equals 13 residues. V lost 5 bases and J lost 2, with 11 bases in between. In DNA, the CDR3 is TGTGCCAGCAGTCCCGGACAGCCCTACGAGCAGTACTTC. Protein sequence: CASSPGQPYEQYF.

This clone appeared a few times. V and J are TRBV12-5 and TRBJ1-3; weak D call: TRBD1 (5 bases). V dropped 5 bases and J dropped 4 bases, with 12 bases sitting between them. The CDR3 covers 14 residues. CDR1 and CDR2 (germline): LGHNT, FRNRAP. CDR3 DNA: TGTGCTAGTGGTGAGGGGCAGAGCGGAAACACCATATATTTT. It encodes CASGEGQSGNTIYF.

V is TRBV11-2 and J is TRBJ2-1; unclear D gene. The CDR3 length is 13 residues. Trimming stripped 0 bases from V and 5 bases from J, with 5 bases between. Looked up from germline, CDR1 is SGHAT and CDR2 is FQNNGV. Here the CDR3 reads CASSLDMDNEQFF. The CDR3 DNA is TGTGCCAGCAGCTTAGATATGGACAATGAGCAGTTCTTC.

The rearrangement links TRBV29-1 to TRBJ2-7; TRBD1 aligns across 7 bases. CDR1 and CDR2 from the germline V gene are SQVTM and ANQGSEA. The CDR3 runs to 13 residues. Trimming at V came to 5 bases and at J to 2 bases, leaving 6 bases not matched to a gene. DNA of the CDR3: TGCAGCGTTTCTCGACAGGGCCCCTACGAGCAGTACTTC. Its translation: CSVSRQGPYEQYF.

The CDR3 DNA follows: TGTGCCAGCAGTAACCGGGCCCACGCGGATACGCAGTATTTT. Translated: CASSNRAHADTQYF. The chain has TRBV25-1 and TRBJ2-3; no clear D gene. The germline V gene encodes CDR1 MGHDK and CDR2 SYGVNS. Trimming cost V 5 bases and J 6 bases, with 15 bases left between them. The CDR3 spans 14 residues.

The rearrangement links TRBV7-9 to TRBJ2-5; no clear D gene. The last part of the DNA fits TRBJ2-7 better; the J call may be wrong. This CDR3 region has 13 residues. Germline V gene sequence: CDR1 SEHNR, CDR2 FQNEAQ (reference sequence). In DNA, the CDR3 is TGTGCCAGCAGCTTAGCGAAGAGCTACGAGCAGTACTTC. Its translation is CASSLAKSYEQYF.

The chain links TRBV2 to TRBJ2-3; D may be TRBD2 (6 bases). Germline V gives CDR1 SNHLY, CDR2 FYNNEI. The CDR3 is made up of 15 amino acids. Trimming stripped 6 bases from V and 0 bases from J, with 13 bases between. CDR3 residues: CASRGLAQSTDTQYF. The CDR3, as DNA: TGTGCCAGCAGAGGGCTAGCGCAGAGCACAGATACGCAGTATTTT.

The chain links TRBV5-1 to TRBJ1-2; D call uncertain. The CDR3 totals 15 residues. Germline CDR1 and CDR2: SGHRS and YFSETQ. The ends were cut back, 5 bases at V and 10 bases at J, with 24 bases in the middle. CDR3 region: CASSSERSRTGTYTF. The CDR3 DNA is TGCGCCAGCAGTTCTGAGAGGTCCCGCACGGGAACCTACACCTTC.

CDR3 sequence reads: CASSSQGVEQYF. The CDR3 DNA reads TGTGCCAGCAGCTCTCAGGGCGTCGAGCAGTACTTC. J is TRBJ2-7 and V is TRBV5-4, with D possibly matching TRBD1 (5 bases). The CDR3 loop spans 12 amino acids. The V gene's germline CDR1 is SGHNT and CDR2 YYREEE (reference sequence). V gave up 3 bases and J gave up 6 bases, with 10 bases separating them.

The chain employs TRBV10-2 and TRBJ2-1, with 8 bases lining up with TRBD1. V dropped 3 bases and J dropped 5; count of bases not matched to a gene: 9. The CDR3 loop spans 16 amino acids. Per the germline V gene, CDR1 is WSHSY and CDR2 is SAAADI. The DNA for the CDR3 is TGCGCCAGCAGTGATCTCCGGGGACAGGCGAACAATGAGCAGTTCTTC. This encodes CASSDLRGQANNEQFF.

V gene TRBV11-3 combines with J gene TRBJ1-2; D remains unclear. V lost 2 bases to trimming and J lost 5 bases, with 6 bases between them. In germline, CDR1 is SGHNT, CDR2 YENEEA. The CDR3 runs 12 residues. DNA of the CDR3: TGTGCCAGCAGCTTATCGGATTATGGCTACACCTTC. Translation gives CASSLSDYGYTF.

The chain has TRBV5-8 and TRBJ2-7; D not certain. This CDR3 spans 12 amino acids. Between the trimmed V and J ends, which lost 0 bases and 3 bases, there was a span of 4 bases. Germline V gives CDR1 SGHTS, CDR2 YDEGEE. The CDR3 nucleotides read TGTGCCAGCAGCTTGGTGGGCTACGAGCAGTACTTC. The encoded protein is CASSLVGYEQYF.

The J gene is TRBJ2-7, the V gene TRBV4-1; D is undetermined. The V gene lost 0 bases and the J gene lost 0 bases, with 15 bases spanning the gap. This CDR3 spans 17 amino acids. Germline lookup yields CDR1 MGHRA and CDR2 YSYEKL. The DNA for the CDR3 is TGCGCCAGCAGCCAAGAATCGGGTCCCTCATCCTCCTACGAGCAGTACTTC. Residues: CASSQESGPSSSYEQYF.

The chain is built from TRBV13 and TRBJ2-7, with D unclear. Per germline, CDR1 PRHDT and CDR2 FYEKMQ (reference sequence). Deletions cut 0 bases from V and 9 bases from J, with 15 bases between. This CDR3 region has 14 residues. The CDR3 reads CASSLGLTGRGQYF. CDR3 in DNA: TGTGCCAGCAGCTTAGGCCTGACTGGACGCGGGCAGTACTTC.

CDR3 nucleotides: TGTGCCAGCAAGCGGGAGGGCTACGAGCAGTACTTC. Its translation is CASKREGYEQYF. V gene TRBV6-6 combines with J gene TRBJ2-7, with 10 nucleotides matching TRBD2. The germline V gene has CDR1 MNHNY and CDR2 SVGAGI (reference sequence). The trim removed 7 bases at V and 3 bases at J, leaving 0 bases unmatched. This CDR3 is built from 12 residues.

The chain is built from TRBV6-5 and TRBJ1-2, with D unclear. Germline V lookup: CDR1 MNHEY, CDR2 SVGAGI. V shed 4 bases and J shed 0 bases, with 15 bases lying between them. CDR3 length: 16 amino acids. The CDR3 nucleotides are TGTGCCAGCAGTTCCCCGGAACAATTAACTAACTATGGCTACACCTTC. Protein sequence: CASSSPEQLTNYGYTF.